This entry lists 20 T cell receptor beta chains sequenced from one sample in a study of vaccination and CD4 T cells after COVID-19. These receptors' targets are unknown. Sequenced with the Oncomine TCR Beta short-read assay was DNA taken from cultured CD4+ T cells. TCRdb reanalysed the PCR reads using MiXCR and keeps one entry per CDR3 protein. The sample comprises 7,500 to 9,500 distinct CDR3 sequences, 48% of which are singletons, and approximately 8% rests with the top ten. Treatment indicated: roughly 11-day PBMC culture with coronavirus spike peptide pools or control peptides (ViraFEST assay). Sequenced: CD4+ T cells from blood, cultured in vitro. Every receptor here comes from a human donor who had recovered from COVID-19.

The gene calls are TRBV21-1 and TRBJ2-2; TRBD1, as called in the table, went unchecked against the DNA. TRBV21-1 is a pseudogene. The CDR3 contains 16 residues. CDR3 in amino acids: CASSNMTGGNTGELFF. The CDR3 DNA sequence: TGTGCCAGCAGCAATATGACAGGGGGCAACACCGGGGAGCTGTTTTTT.

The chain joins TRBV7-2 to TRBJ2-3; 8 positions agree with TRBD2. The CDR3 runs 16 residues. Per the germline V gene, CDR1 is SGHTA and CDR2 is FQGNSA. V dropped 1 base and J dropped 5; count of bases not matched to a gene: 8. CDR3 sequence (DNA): TGTGCCAGCAGCTTAGTCGGGGGGGGCCGGGAAGATACGCAGTATTTT. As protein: CASSLVGGGREDTQYF.

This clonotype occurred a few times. The CDR3 region is CASRRGQNRYGYTF. The CDR3 DNA is TGTGCCAGTAGGAGGGGACAGAACCGCTATGGCTACACCTTC. V gene TRBV19 combines with J gene TRBJ1-2, with 7 bases aligning to TRBD1. This CDR3 is 14 amino acids long. Trimming removed 6 bases from V and 4 bases from J; junction bases left unmatched: 8. Germline V gene lookup returns CDR1 LNHDA and CDR2 SQIVND (reference sequence).

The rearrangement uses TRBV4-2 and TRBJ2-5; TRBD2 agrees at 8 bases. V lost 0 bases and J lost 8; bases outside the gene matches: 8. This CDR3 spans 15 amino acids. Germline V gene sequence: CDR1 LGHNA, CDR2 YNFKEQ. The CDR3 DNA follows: TGTGCCAGCAGCCAAGATAAGGGACTAGGGTTTACCCAGTACTTC. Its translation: CASSQDKGLGFTQYF.

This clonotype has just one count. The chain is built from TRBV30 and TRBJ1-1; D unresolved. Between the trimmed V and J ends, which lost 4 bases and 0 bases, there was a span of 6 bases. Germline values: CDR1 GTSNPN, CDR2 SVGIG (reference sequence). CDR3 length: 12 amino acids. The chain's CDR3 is CAWILMNTEAFF. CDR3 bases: TGTGCCTGGATACTTATGAACACTGAAGCTTTCTTT. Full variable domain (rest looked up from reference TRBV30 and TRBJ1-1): SQTIHQWPATLVQPVGSPLSLECTVEGTSNPNLYWYRQAAGRGLQLLFYSVGIGQISSEVPQNLSASRPQDRQFILSSKKLLLSDSGFYLCAWILMNTEAFFGQGTRLTVV.

The CDR3 is CASSSQSGAGSYEQYF. The CDR3 coding sequence is TGTGCCAGCAGCTCCCAATCAGGGGCAGGGTCCTACGAGCAGTACTTC. This chain uses TRBV7-2 with TRBJ2-7, with a weak D call TRBD1 (6 bases). The CDR3 totals 16 residues. Germline V CDR1 and CDR2: SGHTA, FQGNSA. V was trimmed by 4 bases and J by 1 base, leaving 17 bases between them.

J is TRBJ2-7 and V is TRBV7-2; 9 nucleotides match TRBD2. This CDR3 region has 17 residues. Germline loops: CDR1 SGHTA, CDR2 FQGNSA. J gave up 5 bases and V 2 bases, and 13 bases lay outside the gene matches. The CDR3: CASSLRLFSGRSHEQYF. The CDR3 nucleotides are TGTGCCAGCAGCTTACGTCTCTTTAGCGGGAGATCCCACGAGCAGTACTTC.

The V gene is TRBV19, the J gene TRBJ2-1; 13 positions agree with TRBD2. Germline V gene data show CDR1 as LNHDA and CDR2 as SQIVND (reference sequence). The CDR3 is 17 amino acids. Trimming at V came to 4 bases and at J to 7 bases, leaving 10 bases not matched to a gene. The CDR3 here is CASSKQLAGGPGNEQFF. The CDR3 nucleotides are TGTGCCAGTAGTAAACAACTAGCGGGAGGGCCTGGTAATGAGCAGTTCTTC.

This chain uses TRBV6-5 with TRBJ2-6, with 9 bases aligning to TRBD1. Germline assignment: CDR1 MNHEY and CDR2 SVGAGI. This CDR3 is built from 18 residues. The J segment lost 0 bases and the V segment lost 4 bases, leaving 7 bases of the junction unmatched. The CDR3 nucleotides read TGTGCCAGCAGTTCGGACAGGGGTGGCCTCTCTGGGGCCAACGTCCTGACTTTC. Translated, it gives CASSSDRGGLSGANVLTF.

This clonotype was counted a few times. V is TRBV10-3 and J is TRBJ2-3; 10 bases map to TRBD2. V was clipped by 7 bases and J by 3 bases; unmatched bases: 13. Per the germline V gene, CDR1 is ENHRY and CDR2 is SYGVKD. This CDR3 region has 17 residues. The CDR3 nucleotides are TGTGCCATCACCGCCCATGGACTAGCGGTCGGAACAGATACGCAGTATTTT. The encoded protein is CAITAHGLAVGTDTQYF.

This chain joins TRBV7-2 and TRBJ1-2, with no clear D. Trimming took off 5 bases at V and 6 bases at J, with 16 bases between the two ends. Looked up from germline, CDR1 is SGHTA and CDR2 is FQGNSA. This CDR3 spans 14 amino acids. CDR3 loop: CASSPAALVHGYTF. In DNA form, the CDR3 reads TGTGCCAGCAGCCCGGCCGCGTTAGTTCATGGCTACACCTTC.

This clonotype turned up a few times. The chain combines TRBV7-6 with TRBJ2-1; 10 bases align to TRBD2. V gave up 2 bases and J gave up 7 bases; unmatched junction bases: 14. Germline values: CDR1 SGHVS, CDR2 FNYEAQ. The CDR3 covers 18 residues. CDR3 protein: CASSLIVAGGPRHNEQFF. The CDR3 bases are TGTGCCAGCAGCTTAATCGTAGCGGGGGGCCCCCGCCATAATGAGCAGTTCTTC.

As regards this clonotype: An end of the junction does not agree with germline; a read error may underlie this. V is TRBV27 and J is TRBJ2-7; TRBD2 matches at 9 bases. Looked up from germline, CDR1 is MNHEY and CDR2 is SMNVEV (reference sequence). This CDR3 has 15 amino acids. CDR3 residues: CASRPGTSLSHEQYF. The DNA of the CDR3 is TGTGCCAGCAGACCCGGGACTAGCCTCTCCCACGAGCAGTACTTC.

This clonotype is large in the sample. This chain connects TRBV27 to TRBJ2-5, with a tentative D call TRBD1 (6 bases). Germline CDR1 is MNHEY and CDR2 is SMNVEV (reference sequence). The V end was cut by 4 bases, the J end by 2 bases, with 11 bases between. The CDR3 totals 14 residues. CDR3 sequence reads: CASSSRGRQETQYF. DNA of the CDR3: TGTGCCAGCAGTTCCAGGGGCAGACAAGAGACCCAGTACTTC.

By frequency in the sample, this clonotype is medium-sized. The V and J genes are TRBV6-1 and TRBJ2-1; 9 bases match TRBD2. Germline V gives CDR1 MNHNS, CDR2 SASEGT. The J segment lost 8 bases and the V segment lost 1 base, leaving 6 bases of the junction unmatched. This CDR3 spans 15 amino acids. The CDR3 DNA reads TGTGCCAGCAGTGAAGGTAGCGGGAGAATCTATGAGCAGTTCTTC. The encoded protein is CASSEGSGRIYEQFF.

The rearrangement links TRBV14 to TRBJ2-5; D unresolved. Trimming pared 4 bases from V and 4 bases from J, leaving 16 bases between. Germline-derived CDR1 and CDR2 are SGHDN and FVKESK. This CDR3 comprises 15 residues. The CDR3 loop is CASSPHTNQVETQYF. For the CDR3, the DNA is TGTGCCAGCAGCCCTCATACCAATCAAGTAGAGACCCAGTACTTC.

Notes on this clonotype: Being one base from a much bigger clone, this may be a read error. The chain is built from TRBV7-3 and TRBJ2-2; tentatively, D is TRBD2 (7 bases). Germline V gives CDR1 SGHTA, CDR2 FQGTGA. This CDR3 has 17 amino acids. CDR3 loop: CASSRGGGGSGTGEMFF. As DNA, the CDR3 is TGTGCCAGCAGCCGAGGGGGGGGCGGGAGCGGAACCGGGGAGATGTTTTTT.

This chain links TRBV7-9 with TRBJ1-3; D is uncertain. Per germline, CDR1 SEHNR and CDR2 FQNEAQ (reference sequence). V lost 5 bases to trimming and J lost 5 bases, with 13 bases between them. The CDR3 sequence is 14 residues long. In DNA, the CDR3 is TGTGCCAGCAGCCGAAACCCTGGACGAAACACCATATATTTT. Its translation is CASSRNPGRNTIYF.

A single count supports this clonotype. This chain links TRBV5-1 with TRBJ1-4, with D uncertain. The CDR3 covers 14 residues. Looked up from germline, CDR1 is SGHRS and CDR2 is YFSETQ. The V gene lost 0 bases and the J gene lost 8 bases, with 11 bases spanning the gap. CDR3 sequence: CASSLAAAEEKLFF. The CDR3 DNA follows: TGCGCCAGCAGCTTGGCGGCTGCAGAAGAAAAACTGTTTTTT. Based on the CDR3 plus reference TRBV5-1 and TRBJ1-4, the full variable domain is KAGVTQTPRYLIKTRGQQVTLSCSPISGHRSVSWYQQTPGQGLQFLFEYFSETQRNKGNFPGRFSGRQFSNSRSEMNVSTLELGDSALYLCASSLAAAEEKLFFGSGTQLSVL.

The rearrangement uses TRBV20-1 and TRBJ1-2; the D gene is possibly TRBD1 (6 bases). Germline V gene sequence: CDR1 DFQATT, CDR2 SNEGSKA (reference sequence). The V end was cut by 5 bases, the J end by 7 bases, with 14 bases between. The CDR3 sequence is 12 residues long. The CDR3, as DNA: TGCAGTGCTCTACAGGGATCGGCTGGCTACACCTTC. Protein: CSALQGSAGYTF.